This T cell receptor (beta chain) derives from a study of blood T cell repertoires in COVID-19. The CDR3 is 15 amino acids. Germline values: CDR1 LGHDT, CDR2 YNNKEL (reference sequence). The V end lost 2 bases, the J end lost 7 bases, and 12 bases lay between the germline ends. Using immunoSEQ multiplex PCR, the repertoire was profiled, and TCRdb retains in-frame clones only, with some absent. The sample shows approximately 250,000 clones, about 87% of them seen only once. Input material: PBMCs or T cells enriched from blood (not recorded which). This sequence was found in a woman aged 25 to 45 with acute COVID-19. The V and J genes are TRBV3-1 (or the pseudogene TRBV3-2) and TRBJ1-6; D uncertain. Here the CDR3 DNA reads TGTGCCAGCAGCCAAAGTGAACCTATCAATTCACCCCTCCACTTT. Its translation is CASSQSEPINSPLHF.